A selection of T cell receptor beta chains follows, all from one sample in a study of shared T cell receptors in the human thymus. Using immunoSEQ multiplex PCR, the repertoire was profiled, and TCRdb retains in-frame clones only, with some absent. Among some 400,000 clones listed, over 90% were seen once. The specimen was thymocytes. The receptors here all came from a human donor. Each CDR3 is given with its conserved first and last residue. Fields, in order: D gene, J gene, V gene, clone size, CDR3 protein, CDR3 DNA. A D gene is named only where the DNA matches it firmly. Only part of the rows carry a size: once, few, many, or a class if the clone is expanded.

>.|TRBJ2-2|TRBV6-1|once
CASKGNTGELFF
TGTGCCAGCAAGGGAAACACCGGGGAGCTGTTTTTT
>.|TRBJ1-1|TRBV4-1|.
CASSQVGTPKGNTEAFF
TGCGCCAGCAGCCAAGTTGGGACACCCAAGGGGAACACTGAAGCTTTCTTT
>TRBD2|TRBJ2-1|TRBV18|once
CASSPTSGSNEQFF
TGTGCCAGCTCACCGACTAGCGGGAGCAATGAGCAGTTCTTC
>.|TRBJ2-3|TRBV18|.
CASSPTGVGDSDTQYF
TGTGCCAGCTCACCTACAGGGGTAGGGGACTCAGATACGCAGTATTTT
>TRBD1|TRBJ2-2|TRBV5-1|.
CASSFSTGPTGELFF
TGCGCCAGCAGCTTTTCGACAGGGCCAACCGGGGAGCTGTTTTTT
>.|TRBJ1-5|TRBV2|once
CASSEARGWQVPDSNQPQHF
TGTGCCAGCAGCGAGGCCCGGGGCTGGCAGGTTCCCGATAGCAATCAGCCCCAGCATTTT
>.|TRBJ2-7|TRBV7-2|.
CATYRFWMNPSYEQYF
TGTGCCACCTACCGTTTTTGGATGAACCCCTCCTACGAGCAGTACTTC
>.|TRBJ2-2|TRBV4-2|.
CASSQPAPPGELFF
TGTGCCAGCAGCCAGCCAGCTCCCCCCGGGGAGCTGTTTTTT
>.|TRBJ1-1|TRBV7-9|.
CASSPGFTPTEAFF
TGTGCCAGCAGCCCCGGATTCACCCCCACTGAAGCTTTCTTT
>.|TRBJ2-1|TRBV4-1|.
CASSPMPRLVSPNEQFF
TGCGCCAGCAGCCCAATGCCCCGACTAGTTTCCCCCAATGAGCAGTTCTTC
>TRBD1|TRBJ1-1|TRBV6-4|.
CASSDRGQLTEAFF
TGTGCCAGCAGTGACAGGGGGCAACTCACTGAAGCTTTCTTT
>TRBD1|TRBJ1-1|TRBV16|.
CASSPRGQGFGSTEAFF
TGTGCCAGCAGCCCTAGGGGACAGGGATTTGGGAGCACTGAAGCTTTCTTT
>.|TRBJ1-5|TRBV5-8|.
CASSLGDNQPQHF
TGTGCCAGCAGCTTGGGAGACAATCAGCCCCAGCATTTT
>TRBD2|TRBJ2-1|TRBV4-2|.
CASSRLLAGGIDEQFF
TGTGCCAGCAGCCGACTACTAGCGGGAGGTATCGATGAGCAGTTCTTC
>TRBD1|TRBJ1-1|TRBV27|.
CASSPGTGGSTEAFF
TGTGCCAGCAGTCCCGGGACAGGCGGGAGCACTGAAGCTTTCTTT
>.|TRBJ1-2|TRBV6-1|.
CASYREGILNYGYTF
TGTGCCAGCTACAGGGAGGGGATCCTGAACTATGGCTACACCTTC
>.|TRBJ2-3|TRBV7-2|.
CASSLEGESDTQYF
TGTGCCAGCAGCTTAGAGGGAGAATCAGATACGCAGTATTTT
>.|TRBJ2-7|TRBV27|once
CASSRSYGTELYEQYF
TGTGCCAGCAGTCGATCATACGGGACGGAACTCTACGAGCAGTACTTC
>TRBD2|TRBJ2-1|TRBV28|.
CASRGWGLADNEQFF
TGTGCCAGCAGAGGATGGGGACTAGCGGACAATGAGCAGTTCTTC
>.|TRBJ2-1|TRBV6-5|.
CASSYVARGEQFF
TGTGCCAGCAGTTACGTGGCAAGGGGTGAGCAGTTCTTC
>.|TRBJ2-3|TRBV28|.
CASSLYRDTQYF
TGTGCCAGCAGTTTATATCGAGATACGCAGTATTTT
>.|TRBJ2-5|TRBV7-6|.
CASSLTLLETQYF
TGTGCCAGCAGCTTGACCCTTTTAGAGACCCAGTACTTC
>.|TRBJ2-1|TRBV15|.
CATSRRPGAQGGRYEQFF
TGTGCCACCAGCAGACGACCTGGGGCGCAGGGTGGAAGGTATGAGCAGTTCTTC
>.|TRBJ1-2|TRBV4-3|.
CASSQDSGGNYGYTF
TGCGCCAGCAGCCAAGATTCGGGGGGAAACTATGGCTACACCTTC
>.|TRBJ1-5|TRBV7-2|.
CASSLAGSNQPQHF
TGTGCCAGCAGCTTAGCAGGAAGCAATCAGCCCCAGCATTTT
>.|TRBJ2-1|TRBV27|.
CASSFIPNGQQFF
TGTGCCAGCAGTTTTATTCCCAACGGCCAGCAGTTCTTC
>.|TRBJ2-7|TRBV11-2|.
CASSPDNYSYEQYF
TGTGCCAGCAGCCCGGACAATTACTCCTACGAGCAGTACTTC
>TRBD1|TRBJ1-1|TRBV28|once
CASSLSSSDREHPNTEAFF
TGTGCCAGCAGTTTATCCTCGTCGGACAGGGAGCACCCCAACACTGAAGCTTTCTTT
>.|TRBJ1-2|TRBV5-5|few
CASSLAWAMDGYTF
TGTGCCAGCAGCTTGGCCTGGGCCATGGACGGCTACACCTTC
>TRBD1|TRBJ1-4|TRBV28|.
CASSLDRGPGEKLFF
TGTGCCAGCAGTTTAGACAGGGGGCCAGGGGAAAAACTGTTTTTT
>.|TRBJ2-7|TRBV7-9|.
CASSPRGTPNSYEQYF
TGTGCCAGCAGCCCACGCGGGACACCGAACTCCTACGAGCAGTACTTC
>.|TRBJ2-3|TRBV27|.
CASTLLGYTDTQYF
TGTGCCAGCACCCTCCTTGGATACACAGATACGCAGTATTTT
>.|TRBJ2-1|TRBV5-4|.
CASSLARNEQFF
TGTGCCAGCAGCTTGGCCCGGAATGAGCAGTTCTTC
>.|TRBJ1-5|TRBV11-3|once
CASSRHRGHFNQPQHF
TGTGCCAGCAGCCGCCACCGGGGACACTTCAATCAGCCCCAGCATTTT
>.|TRBJ1-5|TRBV7-9|.
CASSPQPGEDQPQHF
TGTGCCAGCAGCCCCCAGCCCGGGGAGGATCAGCCCCAGCATTTT
>.|TRBJ2-3|TRBV27|.
CASSLSDRITDTQYF
TGTGCCAGCAGTTTATCGGACCGAATCACAGATACGCAGTATTTT
>.|TRBJ1-2|TRBV28|few
CASSTRTDGYTF
TGTGCCAGCAGTACACGGACAGATGGCTACACCTTC
>TRBD1|TRBJ2-7|TRBV10-3|.
CAIRPPGGISSYEQYF
TGTGCCATCAGGCCGCCAGGGGGAATTAGCTCCTACGAGCAGTACTTC
>.|TRBJ2-6|TRBV28|.
CASSYVWETGANVLTF
TGTGCCAGCAGTTATGTTTGGGAGACTGGGGCCAACGTCCTGACTTTC